The rows below give T cell receptor beta chains drawn from one sample of a study of PD-L1 blockade in urothelial cancer. This table comes from immunoSEQ multiplex PCR, and its TCRdb copy is limited to in-frame clones, with some not included. The sample holds around 100,000 clones, 90% seen once. The source material was PBMCs, sampled around atezolizumab (anti-PD-L1) treatment. The receptors were sampled from a man aged 55 to 69 with urothelial cancer. The CDR3 runs from the conserved cysteine through the conserved F or W. The order of the fields is V gene, J gene, clone size, D gene, CDR3 DNA, CDR3 protein. A D gene is named only where the DNA matches it firmly. Clone size is stated in some rows and not others, as once, few, many or a class when expanded.

V gene: TRBV11-3; J gene: TRBJ2-1; clone size: once; D gene: TRBD2; CDR3 DNA: TGTGCCAGCAGCTCCCTTGGGACTACTTCTTCCTACAATGAGCAGTTCTTC; CDR3 protein: CASSSLGTTSSYNEQFF
V gene: TRBV19; J gene: TRBJ1-1; clone size: .; D gene: .; CDR3 DNA: TGTGCCAGTAGTGCCGGGACATCCGTTATGAACACTGAAGCTTTCTTT; CDR3 protein: CASSAGTSVMNTEAFF
V gene: TRBV19; J gene: TRBJ1-5; clone size: .; D gene: .; CDR3 DNA: TGTGCCAGTAGTCGGAGAGGGGGATATCAGCCCCAGCATTTT; CDR3 protein: CASSRRGGYQPQHF
V gene: TRBV5-1; J gene: TRBJ2-4; clone size: .; D gene: TRBD1; CDR3 DNA: TGCGCCAGCAGCTCGACCCCTTCCGGGACAGGGGTTAGCATTCAGTACTTC; CDR3 protein: CASSSTPSGTGVSIQYF
V gene: TRBV9; J gene: TRBJ2-6; clone size: once; D gene: TRBD1; CDR3 DNA: TGTGCCAGCAGCCATGGGACAGCAAACTCTGGGGCCAACGTCCTGACTTTC; CDR3 protein: CASSHGTANSGANVLTF
V gene: TRBV6-1; J gene: TRBJ1-1; clone size: .; D gene: .; CDR3 DNA: TGTGCCAGCAGTGAGATGGCTGGGGCAGGCGCTTTCTTT; CDR3 protein: CASSEMAGAGAFF
V gene: TRBV5-6; J gene: TRBJ2-1; clone size: once; D gene: TRBD2; CDR3 DNA: TGTGCCAGCAGCGCAAGCGGGAGGGATGTCGGGCAGTTCTTC; CDR3 protein: CASSASGRDVGQFF
V gene: TRBV19; J gene: TRBJ2-2; clone size: once; D gene: .; CDR3 DNA: TGTGCCAGTAGTACGCGGGCGGGGGCTGGTAACACCGGGGAGCTGTTTTTT; CDR3 protein: CASSTRAGAGNTGELFF
V gene: TRBV30; J gene: TRBJ2-7; clone size: .; D gene: .; CDR3 DNA: TGTGCCTGGAGTGTATCGGGACTTCTAACCGAGCAGTACTTC; CDR3 protein: CAWSVSGLLTEQYF
V gene: TRBV7-9; J gene: TRBJ2-5; clone size: .; D gene: TRBD2; CDR3 DNA: TGTGCCAGCAGTCCTCGTAGGTCTAGCGGGAGGTCACAAACCCAGTACTTC; CDR3 protein: CASSPRRSSGRSQTQYF
V gene: TRBV28; J gene: TRBJ2-4; clone size: .; D gene: TRBD1; CDR3 DNA: TGTGCCAGCAGTTCAGCCGGGACAGTAAACATTCAGTACTTC; CDR3 protein: CASSSAGTVNIQYF
V gene: TRBV19; J gene: TRBJ1-1; clone size: .; D gene: .; CDR3 DNA: TGTGCCACCAGACACGGGGGACCTGAAGCTTTCTTT; CDR3 protein: CATRHGGPEAFF
V gene: TRBV6-5; J gene: TRBJ1-1; clone size: .; D gene: .; CDR3 DNA: TGTGCCAGCAGGTTGACACTGAACACTGAAGCTTTCTTT; CDR3 protein: CASRLTLNTEAFF
V gene: TRBV28; J gene: TRBJ2-7; clone size: .; D gene: TRBD1; CDR3 DNA: TGTGCCAGCAGAGGACAGGGAATCGAGCAGTACTTC; CDR3 protein: CASRGQGIEQYF
V gene: TRBV5-1; J gene: TRBJ2-1; clone size: .; D gene: TRBD1; CDR3 DNA: TGCGCCAGCAGCTTGCAGGGGGAAAACTACAATGAGCAGTTCTTC; CDR3 protein: CASSLQGENYNEQFF